These T cell receptor beta chains were read from a single sample in a study of T cells after yellow fever vaccination. TCRdb recomputed calls from the 5' RACE reads with MiXCR, one row per CDR3 protein. The profile covers fewer than 400,000 distinct CDR3 sequences, with about 6% appearing a single time and 15% taken by the ten largest. Specimen: PBMCs, collected 5 days after the yellow fever booster vaccination. The receptors shown here come from a man aged 30-40 years who received the YFV17D yellow fever vaccine. Each CDR3 is given with its conserved first and last residue. Fields, in order: clone size, D gene, J gene, V gene, CDR3 protein, CDR3 DNA. The D gene is left open where the match is weak. The size of a clone is reported for some rows only, either as once, few or many, or as a class for expanded clones.

clone size: many; D gene: .; J gene: TRBJ2-7; V gene: TRBV5-1; CDR3 protein: CASSLAGEQYF; CDR3 DNA: TGCGCCAGCAGCTTGGCCGGCGAGCAGTACTTC
clone size: .; D gene: .; J gene: TRBJ1-2; V gene: TRBV12-3/TRBV12-4; CDR3 protein: CASSQDSPGGYTF; CDR3 DNA: TGTGCCAGCAGTCAGGACAGTCCGGGTGGCTACACCTTC
clone size: few; D gene: .; J gene: TRBJ1-2; V gene: TRBV20-1; CDR3 protein: CSALTANYGYTF; CDR3 DNA: TGCAGTGCTTTGACAGCTAACTATGGCTACACCTTC
clone size: many; D gene: .; J gene: TRBJ2-7; V gene: TRBV7-8; CDR3 protein: CASSSGVRYEQYF; CDR3 DNA: TGTGCCAGCAGCTCAGGGGTACGCTACGAGCAGTACTTC
clone size: many; D gene: .; J gene: TRBJ2-2; V gene: TRBV12-3/TRBV12-4; CDR3 protein: CASSFGGGPGELFF; CDR3 DNA: TGTGCCAGCAGTTTCGGGGGAGGCCCCGGGGAGCTGTTTTTT
clone size: .; D gene: .; J gene: TRBJ2-7; V gene: TRBV5-1; CDR3 protein: CASKGTGWYF; CDR3 DNA: TGCGCCAGCAAAGGAACTGGATGGTACTTC
clone size: .; D gene: .; J gene: TRBJ2-3; V gene: TRBV20-1; CDR3 protein: CSAVATSQYF; CDR3 DNA: TGCAGTGCTGTAGCAACTTCGCAGTATTTT
clone size: .; D gene: .; J gene: TRBJ1-1; V gene: TRBV12-3/TRBV12-4; CDR3 protein: CASSLGASSVHTEAFF; CDR3 DNA: TGTGCCAGCAGTTTAGGCGCTTCTAGTGTTCACACTGAAGCTTTCTTT
clone size: few; D gene: TRBD1; J gene: TRBJ2-3; V gene: TRBV7-2; CDR3 protein: CASGTARDRFTDTQYF; CDR3 DNA: TGTGCCAGCGGCACCGCACGGGACAGGTTCACAGATACGCAGTATTTT
clone size: .; D gene: TRBD1; J gene: TRBJ2-7; V gene: TRBV29-1; CDR3 protein: CSGGQGRNEQYF; CDR3 DNA: TGCAGCGGTGGACAGGGAAGGAACGAGCAGTACTTC
clone size: many; D gene: .; J gene: TRBJ2-2; V gene: TRBV6-1; CDR3 protein: CASSGLAAGELFF; CDR3 DNA: TGTGCCAGCAGTGGGTTAGCCGCCGGGGAGCTGTTTTTT
clone size: few; D gene: .; J gene: TRBJ2-7; V gene: TRBV2; CDR3 protein: CALPGNLGSREQYF; CDR3 DNA: TGTGCCTTACCGGGGAATTTGGGTTCCCGCGAGCAGTACTTC
clone size: many; D gene: TRBD2; J gene: TRBJ2-7; V gene: TRBV12-5; CDR3 protein: CASGLVLGLAGDQVREQYF; CDR3 DNA: TGTGCTAGTGGTTTGGTTCTGGGACTAGCGGGAGATCAGGTGAGGGAGCAGTACTTC
clone size: .; D gene: .; J gene: TRBJ2-2; V gene: TRBV2; CDR3 protein: CASSESLAYSWTGELFF; CDR3 DNA: TGTGCCAGCAGTGAGTCTCTGGCCTATAGTTGGACCGGGGAGCTGTTTTTT
clone size: many; D gene: .; J gene: TRBJ2-3; V gene: TRBV7-2; CDR3 protein: CASSFTPGDTQYF; CDR3 DNA: TGTGCCAGCAGCTTCACACCCGGAGATACGCAGTATTTT
clone size: few; D gene: .; J gene: TRBJ2-2; V gene: TRBV20-1; CDR3 protein: CSAPRRGNTGELFF; CDR3 DNA: TGCAGCGCCCCCCGACGAGGAAACACCGGGGAGCTGTTTTTT
clone size: .; D gene: .; J gene: TRBJ2-7; V gene: TRBV20-1; CDR3 protein: CSARTHSMTGWTYEQYF; CDR3 DNA: TGCAGTGCTAGAACCCACTCCATGACAGGTTGGACCTACGAGCAGTACTTC
clone size: .; D gene: .; J gene: TRBJ1-6; V gene: TRBV5-1; CDR3 protein: CASSERAGNYNSPLHF; CDR3 DNA: TGCGCCAGCAGCGAAAGAGCTGGAAATTATAATTCACCCCTCCACTTT
clone size: few; D gene: TRBD1; J gene: TRBJ2-7; V gene: TRBV9; CDR3 protein: CASSGDSSQQYF; CDR3 DNA: TGTGCCAGCAGCGGGGACAGTTCTCAGCAGTACTTC
clone size: .; D gene: .; J gene: TRBJ2-7; V gene: TRBV20-1; CDR3 protein: CSARFTGYSYEQYF; CDR3 DNA: TGCAGTGCTCGATTTACGGGGTATTCCTACGAGCAGTACTTC
clone size: many; D gene: .; J gene: TRBJ2-3; V gene: TRBV20-1; CDR3 protein: CSATRRAGTDTQYF; CDR3 DNA: TGCAGTGCTACCAGGAGGGCCGGCACAGATACGCAGTATTTT
clone size: many; D gene: TRBD1; J gene: TRBJ2-7; V gene: TRBV6-1; CDR3 protein: CASILNRDRWNEQYF; CDR3 DNA: TGTGCCAGCATCCTGAACCGGGACAGATGGAACGAGCAGTACTTC
clone size: many; D gene: .; J gene: TRBJ2-3; V gene: TRBV6-5; CDR3 protein: CASSYSGGRADTQYF; CDR3 DNA: TGTGCCAGCAGTTACTCAGGTGGTAGGGCAGATACGCAGTATTTT
clone size: many; D gene: TRBD2; J gene: TRBJ2-7; V gene: TRBV20-1; CDR3 protein: CSAATSGEYEQYF; CDR3 DNA: TGCAGTGCTGCTACTAGCGGGGAATACGAGCAGTACTTC
clone size: .; D gene: .; J gene: TRBJ2-1; V gene: TRBV10-3; CDR3 protein: CAISGQVRQTGNEQFF; CDR3 DNA: TGTGCCATCAGTGGGCAGGTAAGACAGACCGGCAATGAGCAGTTCTTC
clone size: many; D gene: .; J gene: TRBJ2-3; V gene: TRBV5-5; CDR3 protein: CASSLDGTQAGDTQYF; CDR3 DNA: TGTGCCAGCAGCTTGGATGGGACTCAAGCGGGAGATACGCAGTATTTT
clone size: .; D gene: .; J gene: TRBJ2-7; V gene: TRBV10-3; CDR3 protein: CAITLGAGEQYF; CDR3 DNA: TGTGCCATCACCTTGGGGGCGGGCGAGCAGTACTTC
clone size: few; D gene: .; J gene: TRBJ2-7; V gene: TRBV28; CDR3 protein: CASSLVTASYEQYF; CDR3 DNA: TGTGCCAGCAGTTTGGTGACAGCCTCCTACGAGCAGTACTTC
clone size: many; D gene: .; J gene: TRBJ2-3; V gene: TRBV6-2/TRBV6-3; CDR3 protein: CASSPANTQYF; CDR3 DNA: TGTGCCAGCAGTCCAGCGAATACGCAGTATTTT
clone size: .; D gene: .; J gene: TRBJ2-5; V gene: TRBV29-1; CDR3 protein: CSVGAQAKETQYF; CDR3 DNA: TGCAGCGTCGGGGCCCAAGCGAAAGAGACCCAGTACTTC
clone size: .; D gene: .; J gene: TRBJ1-2; V gene: TRBV4-1; CDR3 protein: CASSQDSGNYGYTF; CDR3 DNA: TGCGCCAGCAGCCAAGACTCGGGTAACTATGGCTACACCTTC
clone size: many; D gene: .; J gene: TRBJ2-3; V gene: TRBV29-1; CDR3 protein: CSVNTGDTQYF; CDR3 DNA: TGCAGCGTAAATACAGGAGATACGCAGTATTTT
clone size: many; D gene: .; J gene: TRBJ2-1; V gene: TRBV30; CDR3 protein: CAWSEVEQFF; CDR3 DNA: TGTGCCTGGAGCGAAGTCGAGCAGTTCTTC
clone size: few; D gene: .; J gene: TRBJ1-3; V gene: TRBV7-6; CDR3 protein: CASQIGSRSPGNTIYF; CDR3 DNA: TGTGCCAGCCAAATAGGGAGTCGATCTCCTGGAAACACCATATATTTT
clone size: .; D gene: .; J gene: TRBJ1-1; V gene: TRBV6-5; CDR3 protein: CASSSPTGWNTEAFF; CDR3 DNA: TGTGCCAGCAGTTCCCCGACAGGATGGAACACTGAAGCTTTCTTT
clone size: few; D gene: .; J gene: TRBJ1-2; V gene: TRBV5-1; CDR3 protein: CASSLDGTYGYTF; CDR3 DNA: TGCGCCAGCAGCTTGGACGGAACCTATGGCTACACCTTC